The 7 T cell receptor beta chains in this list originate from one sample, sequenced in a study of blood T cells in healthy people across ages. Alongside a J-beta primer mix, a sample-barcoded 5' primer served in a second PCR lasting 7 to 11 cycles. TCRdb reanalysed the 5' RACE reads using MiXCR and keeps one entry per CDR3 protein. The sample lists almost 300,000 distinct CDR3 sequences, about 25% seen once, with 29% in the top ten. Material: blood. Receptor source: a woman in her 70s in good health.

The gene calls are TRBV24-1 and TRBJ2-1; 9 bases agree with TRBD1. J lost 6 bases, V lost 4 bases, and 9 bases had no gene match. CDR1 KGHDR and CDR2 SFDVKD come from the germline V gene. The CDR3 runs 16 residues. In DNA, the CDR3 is TGTGCCACCAGTGACCGTGGACAGGGGCGGTTCAATGAGCAGTTCTTC. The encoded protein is CATSDRGQGRFNEQFF.

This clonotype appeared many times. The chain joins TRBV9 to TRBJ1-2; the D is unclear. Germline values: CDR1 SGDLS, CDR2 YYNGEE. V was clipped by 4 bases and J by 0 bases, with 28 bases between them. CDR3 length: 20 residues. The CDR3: CASSYPTISDPLSSNYGYTF. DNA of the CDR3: TGTGCCAGCAGCTACCCTACTATCAGTGATCCCCTATCATCTAACTATGGCTACACCTTC.

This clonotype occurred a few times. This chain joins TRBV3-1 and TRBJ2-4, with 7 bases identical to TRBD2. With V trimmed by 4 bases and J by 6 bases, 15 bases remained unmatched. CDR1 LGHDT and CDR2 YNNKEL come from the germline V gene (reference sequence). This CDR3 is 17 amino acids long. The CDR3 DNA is TGTGCCAGCAGCCCGACGGGGCTAGCGGCAAATATAAACATTCAGTACTTC. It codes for CASSPTGLAANINIQYF. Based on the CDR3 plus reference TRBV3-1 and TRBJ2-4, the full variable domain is DTAVSQTPKYLVTQMGNDKSIKCEQNLGHDTMYWYKQDSKKFLKIMFSYNNKELIINETVPNRFSPKSPDKAHLNLHINSLELGDSAVYFCASSPTGLAANINIQYFGAGTRLSVL.

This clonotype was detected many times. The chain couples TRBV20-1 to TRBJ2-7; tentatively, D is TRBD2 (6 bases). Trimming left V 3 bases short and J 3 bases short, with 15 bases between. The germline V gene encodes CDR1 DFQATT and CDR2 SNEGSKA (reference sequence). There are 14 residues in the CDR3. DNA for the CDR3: TGCAGTGCTAGCAGGCTAGCGATTGGCTACGAGCAGTACTTC. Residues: CSASRLAIGYEQYF.

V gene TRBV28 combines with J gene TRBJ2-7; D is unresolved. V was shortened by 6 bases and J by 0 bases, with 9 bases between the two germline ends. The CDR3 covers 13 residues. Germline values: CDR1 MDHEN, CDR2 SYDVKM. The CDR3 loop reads CASRWPSSYEQYF. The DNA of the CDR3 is TGTGCCAGCAGATGGCCTAGCTCCTACGAGCAGTACTTC.

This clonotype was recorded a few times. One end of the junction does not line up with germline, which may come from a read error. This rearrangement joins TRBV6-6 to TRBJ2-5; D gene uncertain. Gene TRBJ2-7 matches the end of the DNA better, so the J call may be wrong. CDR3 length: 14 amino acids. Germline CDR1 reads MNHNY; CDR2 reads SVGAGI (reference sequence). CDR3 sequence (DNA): TGTGCCAGCGGTTACGGACGCCCAGCCTACGAGCAGTACTTC. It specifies CASGYGRPAYEQYF.

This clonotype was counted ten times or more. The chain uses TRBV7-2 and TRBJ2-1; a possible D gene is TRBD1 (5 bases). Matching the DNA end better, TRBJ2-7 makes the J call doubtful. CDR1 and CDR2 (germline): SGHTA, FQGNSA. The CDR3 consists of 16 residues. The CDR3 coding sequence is TGTGCCAGCAGCTTAGGGGGCTTTGGGTCCTCGAGGGAGCAGTACTTC. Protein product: CASSLGGFGSSREQYF.